This T cell receptor (beta chain) was sequenced in a study of cytotoxic CD8 clonotypes in ibrutinib-treated CLL. Overall study results and limits: Clonality climbed at ibrutinib response, then dropped toward baseline at progression.

This table comes from immunoSEQ multiplex PCR, and its TCRdb copy is limited to in-frame clones, with some not included. This table has around 150,000 clones, roughly four fifths appearing once. The germline V gene encodes CDR1 SGHTA and CDR2 FQGTGA. The germline V and J ends were trimmed by 5 bases and 2 bases, with 16 bases remaining between them. This CDR3 region has 15 residues. About this clone itself: The antigen remains unidentified.

The sequence derives from a human donor with chronic lymphocytic leukemia. This rearrangement joins TRBV7-3 to TRBJ2-7; D gene unclear. Source: PBMCs, taken after 12 months of ibrutinib treatment. The CDR3 sequence is CASSINPFTTYEQYF. The CDR3 nucleotides read TGTGCCAGCAGCATCAACCCCTTTACTACCTACGAGCAGTACTTC.